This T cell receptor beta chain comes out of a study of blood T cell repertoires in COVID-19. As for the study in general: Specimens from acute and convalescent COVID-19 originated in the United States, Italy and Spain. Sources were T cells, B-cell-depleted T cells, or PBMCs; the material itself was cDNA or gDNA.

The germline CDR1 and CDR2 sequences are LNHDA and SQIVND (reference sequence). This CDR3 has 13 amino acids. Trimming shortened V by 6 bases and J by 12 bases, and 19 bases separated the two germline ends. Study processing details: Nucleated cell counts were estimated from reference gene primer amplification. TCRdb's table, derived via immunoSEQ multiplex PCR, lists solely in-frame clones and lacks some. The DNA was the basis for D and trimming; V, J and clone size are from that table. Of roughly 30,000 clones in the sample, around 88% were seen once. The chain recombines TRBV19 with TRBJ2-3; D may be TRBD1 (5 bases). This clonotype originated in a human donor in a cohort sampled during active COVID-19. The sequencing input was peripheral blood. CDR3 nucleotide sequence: TGTGCCAGTAGCCAAAATGGGGCCACATTTCAGTATTTT. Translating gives CASSQNGATFQYF.